This TCR beta chain was profiled in a study of cytomegalovirus exposure and HLA in healthy donors. J was trimmed by 5 bases and V by 6 bases; bases with no gene match: 9. CDR3 length: 15 amino acids. Germline values: CDR1 KGHSH, CDR2 LQKENI. On this clone itself: What it recognizes is unknown.

PCR involved 60 Vbeta and 13 Jbeta primers. Assay used: immunoSEQ multiplex PCR; TCRdb lists only in-frame clones, some missing. The sample has about 140,000 clones; 80% are singletons. The study, taken as a whole, reports: According to an earlier analysis, most TCR beta V segments yielded productive rearrangements about 87% or about 30% of the time. Among TCR beta chains, those listed as cytomegalovirus-associated numbered some 160. Reported results showed that the classifier diagnosed cytomegalovirus status with high specificity and sensitivity. Across HLA loci, a later analysis found differing TCR association rates, with DRB1 most and HLA-C fewest.

This clonotype was sampled from a man under 40 in good health. V gene TRBV18 combines with J gene TRBJ1-5; 8 bases map to TRBD1. Sequenced sample: PBMCs. In DNA, the CDR3 is TGTGCCAGCTCTGACGGACAGGGAGGCCATCAGCCCCAGCATTTT. This codes for CASSDGQGGHQPQHF.